This TCR beta chain was sequenced in a study of blood T cell repertoires in COVID-19. CDR1 and CDR2 from the germline V gene are SGHKS and YYEKEE (reference sequence). The V and J ends lost 0 bases and 10 bases respectively, with 8 bases between them. This CDR3 is built from 13 residues. The table came from immunoSEQ multiplex PCR; TCRdb's copy has only in-frame clones and leaves some out. The table lists about 330,000 clones, over 75% of them singletons. This receptor was identified in a woman aged 50 to 60 with active or convalescent COVID-19. Material for sequencing was peripheral blood. The chain combines TRBV5-5 with TRBJ1-6, with D unclear. CDR3 DNA sequence: TGTGCCAGCAGCTTGGAAGTTAGCTCACCCCTCCACTTT. It encodes CASSLEVSSPLHF. Using reference TRBV5-5 and TRBJ1-6 for the parts outside the CDR3, the full variable domain is DAGVTQSPTHLIKTRGQQVTLRCSPISGHKSVSWYQQVLGQGPQFIFQYYEKEERGRGNFPDRFSARQFPNYSSELNVNALLLGDSALYLCASSLEVSSPLHFGNGTRLTVT.